A selection of T cell receptor beta chains follows, all from one sample in a study of blood T cell repertoires in COVID-19. Assay: immunoSEQ multiplex PCR; the TCRdb copy retains only in-frame clones and omits some. The sample lists 15,000 or so clones, about 86% occurring once. The material sequenced was peripheral blood. These receptors all stem from a human donor in a cohort sampled during active COVID-19. The CDR3 runs from the conserved cysteine through the conserved F or W. Each record gives: clone size, V gene, J gene, D gene, CDR3 protein, CDR3 DNA. D genes are given only for firm matches. Clone size is not always given. Where it is, it says once, few, many or a class for expanded clones.

abundance: NA; v_gene: TRBV10-3; j_gene: TRBJ1-1; d_gene: NA; CDR3aa: CAISVGGNTEAFF; CDR3nt: TGTGCCATCAGTGTCGGGGGGAACACTGAAGCTTTCTTT
abundance: NA; v_gene: TRBV6-1; j_gene: TRBJ1-1; d_gene: NA; CDR3aa: CASSDQGPSTEAFF; CDR3nt: TGTGCCAGCAGTGATCAGGGGCCCAGCACTGAAGCTTTCTTT
abundance: NA; v_gene: TRBV5-4; j_gene: TRBJ2-7; d_gene: NA; CDR3aa: CASSRTYRSSYEQYF; CDR3nt: TGTGCCAGCAGTCGTACATATCGAAGCTCCTACGAGCAGTACTTC
abundance: once; v_gene: TRBV27; j_gene: TRBJ1-2; d_gene: TRBD1; CDR3aa: CASGRDRGFSRGYTF; CDR3nt: TGTGCCAGCGGCCGGGACAGGGGCTTTAGTCGTGGCTACACCTTC
abundance: NA; v_gene: TRBV6-5; j_gene: TRBJ2-2; d_gene: NA; CDR3aa: CASSYSITGPTGELFF; CDR3nt: TGTGCCAGCAGTTACTCGATCACAGGGCCCACCGGGGAGCTGTTTTTT
abundance: few; v_gene: TRBV14; j_gene: TRBJ2-7; d_gene: TRBD1; CDR3aa: CASSQLNRGSEQYF; CDR3nt: TGTGCCAGCAGCCAACTCAACAGGGGATCCGAGCAGTACTTC
abundance: NA; v_gene: TRBV2; j_gene: TRBJ1-2; d_gene: NA; CDR3aa: CASRTGRGNYGYTF; CDR3nt: TGTGCCAGCAGGACTGGACGGGGAAACTATGGCTACACCTTC
abundance: NA; v_gene: TRBV6-5; j_gene: TRBJ2-4; d_gene: TRBD2; CDR3aa: CASSSGDYGKNIQYF; CDR3nt: TGTGCCAGCAGTTCGGGGGACTATGGCAAAAACATTCAGTACTTC
abundance: once; v_gene: TRBV3-1/TRBV3-2; j_gene: TRBJ2-7; d_gene: NA; CDR3aa: CASSQVRGFVYEQYF; CDR3nt: TGTGCCAGCAGCCAAGTTCGAGGGTTCGTCTACGAGCAGTACTTC
abundance: NA; v_gene: TRBV9; j_gene: TRBJ1-2; d_gene: TRBD1; CDR3aa: CASSPRGGTVLYGYTF; CDR3nt: TGTGCCAGCAGCCCCAGAGGCGGGACAGTCTTGTATGGCTACACCTTC
abundance: few; v_gene: TRBV7-8; j_gene: TRBJ2-3; d_gene: NA; CDR3aa: CASSSGTHGTDTQYF; CDR3nt: TGTGCCAGCAGCTCCGGGACTCACGGCACAGATACGCAGTATTTT
abundance: once; v_gene: TRBV6-2/TRBV6-3; j_gene: TRBJ1-2; d_gene: TRBD1; CDR3aa: CASSGQGIGYGYTF; CDR3nt: TGTGCCAGCAGTGGACAGGGCATAGGCTATGGCTACACCTTC
abundance: once; v_gene: TRBV12-5; j_gene: TRBJ1-5; d_gene: NA; CDR3aa: CASGLLAQPQHF; CDR3nt: TGTGCTAGTGGTTTGTTGGCTCAGCCCCAGCATTTT
abundance: few; v_gene: TRBV3-1/TRBV3-2; j_gene: TRBJ1-5; d_gene: TRBD1; CDR3aa: CASSETGVLGQPQHF; CDR3nt: TGTGCCAGCAGCGAAACAGGGGTCCTGGGACAGCCCCAGCATTTT
abundance: NA; v_gene: TRBV7-8; j_gene: TRBJ2-7; d_gene: NA; CDR3aa: CASSLVGAYEQYF; CDR3nt: TGTGCCAGCAGCTTAGTGGGAGCTTACGAGCAGTACTTC
abundance: NA; v_gene: TRBV25-1; j_gene: TRBJ1-2; d_gene: TRBD1; CDR3aa: CATWTGAIYGYTF; CDR3nt: TGTGCCACCTGGACAGGGGCAATCTATGGCTACACCTTC
abundance: NA; v_gene: TRBV5-1; j_gene: TRBJ2-5; d_gene: NA; CDR3aa: CASSGGPQETQYF; CDR3nt: TGCGCCAGCAGCGGAGGACCTCAAGAGACCCAGTACTTC